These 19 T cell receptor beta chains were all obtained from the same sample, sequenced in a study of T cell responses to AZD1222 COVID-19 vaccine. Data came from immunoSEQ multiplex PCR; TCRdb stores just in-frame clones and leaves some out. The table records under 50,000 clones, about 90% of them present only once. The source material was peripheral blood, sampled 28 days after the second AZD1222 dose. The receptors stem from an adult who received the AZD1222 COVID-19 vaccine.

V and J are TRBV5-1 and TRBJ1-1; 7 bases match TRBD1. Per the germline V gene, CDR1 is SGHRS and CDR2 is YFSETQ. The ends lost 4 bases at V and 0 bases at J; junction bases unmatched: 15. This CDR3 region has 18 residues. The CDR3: CASSKTRDSNPLNTEAFF. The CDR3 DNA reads TGCGCCAGCAGCAAAACCCGGGACAGCAACCCACTGAACACTGAAGCTTTCTTT.

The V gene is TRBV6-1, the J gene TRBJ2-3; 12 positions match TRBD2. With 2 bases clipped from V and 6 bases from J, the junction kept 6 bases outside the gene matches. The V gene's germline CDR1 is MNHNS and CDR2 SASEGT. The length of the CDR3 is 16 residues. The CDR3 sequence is CASSELAGGDRDTQYF. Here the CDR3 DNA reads TGTGCCAGCAGTGAACTAGCGGGAGGGGATCGTGATACGCAGTATTTT.

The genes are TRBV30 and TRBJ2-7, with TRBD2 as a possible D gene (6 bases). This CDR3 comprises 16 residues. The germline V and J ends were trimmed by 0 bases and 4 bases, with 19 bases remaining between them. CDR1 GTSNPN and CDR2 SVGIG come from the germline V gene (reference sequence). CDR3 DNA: TGTGCCTGGAGTGTGCGGGGCGGGACCCGTGAATACGAGCAGTACTTC. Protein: CAWSVRGGTREYEQYF. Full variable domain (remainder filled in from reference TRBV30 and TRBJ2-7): SQTIHQWPATLVQPVGSPLSLECTVEGTSNPNLYWYRQAAGRGLQLLFYSVGIGQISSEVPQNLSASRPQDRQFILSSKKLLLSDSGFYLCAWSVRGGTREYEQYFGPGTRLTVT.

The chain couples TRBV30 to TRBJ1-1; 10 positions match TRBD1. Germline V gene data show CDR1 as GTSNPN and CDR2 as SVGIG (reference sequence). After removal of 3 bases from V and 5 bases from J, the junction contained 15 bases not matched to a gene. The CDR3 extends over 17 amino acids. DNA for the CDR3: TGTGCCTGGAGCCGAACCGGGACAGGGGCCCCGGGGACTGAAGCTTTCTTT. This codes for CAWSRTGTGAPGTEAFF.

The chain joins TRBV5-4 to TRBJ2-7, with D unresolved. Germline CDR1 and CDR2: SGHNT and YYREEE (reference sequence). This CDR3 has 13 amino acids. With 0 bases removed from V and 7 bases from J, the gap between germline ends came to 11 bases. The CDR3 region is CASSLGGQSEQYF. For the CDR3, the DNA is TGTGCCAGCAGCTTGGGTGGTCAGAGTGAGCAGTACTTC.

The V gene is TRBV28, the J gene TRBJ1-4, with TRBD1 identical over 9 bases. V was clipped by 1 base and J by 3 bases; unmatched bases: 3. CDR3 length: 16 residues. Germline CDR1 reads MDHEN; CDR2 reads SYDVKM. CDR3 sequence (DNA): TGTGCCAGCAGTTTATCACAGGGGGCAGCTAATGAAAAACTGTTTTTT. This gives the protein CASSLSQGAANEKLFF. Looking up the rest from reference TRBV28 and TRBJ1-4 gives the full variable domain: DVKVTQSSRYLVKRTGEKVFLECVQDMDHENMFWYRQDPGLGLRLIYFSYDVKMKEKGDIPEGYSVSREKKERFSLILESASTNQTSMYLCASSLSQGAANEKLFFGSGTQLSVL.

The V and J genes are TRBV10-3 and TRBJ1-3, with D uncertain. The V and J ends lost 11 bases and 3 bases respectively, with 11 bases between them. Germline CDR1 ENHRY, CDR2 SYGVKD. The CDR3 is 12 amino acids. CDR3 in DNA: TGTGCCCATATGGACTTTGGAAACACCATATATTTT. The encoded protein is CAHMDFGNTIYF.

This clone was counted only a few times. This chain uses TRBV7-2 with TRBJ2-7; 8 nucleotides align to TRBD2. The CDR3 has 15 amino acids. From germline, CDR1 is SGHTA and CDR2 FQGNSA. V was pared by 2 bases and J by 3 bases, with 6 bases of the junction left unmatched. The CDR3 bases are TGTGCCAGCAGCTTAAGGTTAGCGGGAATCTACGAGCAGTACTTC. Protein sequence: CASSLRLAGIYEQYF.

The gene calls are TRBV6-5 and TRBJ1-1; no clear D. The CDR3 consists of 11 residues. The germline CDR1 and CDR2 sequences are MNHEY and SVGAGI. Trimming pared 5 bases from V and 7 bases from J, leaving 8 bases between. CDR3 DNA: TGTGCCAGCAGTCAATTACTTGAAGCTTTCTTT. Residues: CASSQLLEAFF.

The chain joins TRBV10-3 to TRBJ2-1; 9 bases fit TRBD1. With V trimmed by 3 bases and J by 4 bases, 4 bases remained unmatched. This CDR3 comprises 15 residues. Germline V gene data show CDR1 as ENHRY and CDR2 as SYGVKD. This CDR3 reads CAISEQGQGYNEQFF. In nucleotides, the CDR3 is TGTGCCATCAGTGAACAGGGACAGGGTTACAATGAGCAGTTCTTC.

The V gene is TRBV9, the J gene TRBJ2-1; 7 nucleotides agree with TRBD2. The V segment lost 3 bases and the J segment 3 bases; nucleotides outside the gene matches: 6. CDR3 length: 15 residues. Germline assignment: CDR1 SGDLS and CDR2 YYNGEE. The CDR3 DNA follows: TGTGCCAGCAGCGCACTAGCGTCGAACTACAATGAGCAGTTCTTC. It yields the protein CASSALASNYNEQFF. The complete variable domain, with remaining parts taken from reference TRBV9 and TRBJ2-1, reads DSGVTQTPKHLITATGQRVTLRCSPRSGDLSVYWYQQSLDQGLQFLIQYYNGEERAKGNILERFSAQQFPDLHSELNLSSLELGDSALYFCASSALASNYNEQFFGPGTRLTVL.

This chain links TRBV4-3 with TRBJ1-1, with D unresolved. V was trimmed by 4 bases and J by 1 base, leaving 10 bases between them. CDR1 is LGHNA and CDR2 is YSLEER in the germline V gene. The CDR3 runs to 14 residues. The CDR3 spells CASSPTRRNTEAFF. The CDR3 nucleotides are TGCGCCAGCAGCCCAACACGGAGGAACACTGAAGCTTTCTTT.

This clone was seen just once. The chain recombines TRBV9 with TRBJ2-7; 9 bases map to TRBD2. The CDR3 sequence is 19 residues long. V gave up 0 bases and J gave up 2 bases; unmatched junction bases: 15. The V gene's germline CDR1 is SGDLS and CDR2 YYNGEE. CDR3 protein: CASSVGPGAPAGGAYEQYF. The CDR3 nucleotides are TGTGCCAGCAGCGTAGGGCCAGGGGCACCGGCGGGAGGGGCCTACGAGCAGTACTTC.

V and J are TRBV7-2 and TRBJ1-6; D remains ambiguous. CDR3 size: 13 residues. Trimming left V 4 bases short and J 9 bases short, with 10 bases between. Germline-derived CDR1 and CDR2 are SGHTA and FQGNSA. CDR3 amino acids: CASSSWEISPLHF. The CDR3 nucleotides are TGTGCCAGCAGCTCCTGGGAGATTTCACCCCTCCACTTT.

CDR3 DNA sequence: TGCGCCAGCAGCCGGCATCCCCAGGGGACCTACAATGAGCAGTTCTTC. Its protein is CASSRHPQGTYNEQFF. The rearrangement uses TRBV4-3 and TRBJ2-1, with a weak D call TRBD1 (6 bases). Germline V gene lookup returns CDR1 LGHNA and CDR2 YSLEER. The CDR3 contains 16 residues. Deletions cut 4 bases from V and 2 bases from J, with 15 bases between.

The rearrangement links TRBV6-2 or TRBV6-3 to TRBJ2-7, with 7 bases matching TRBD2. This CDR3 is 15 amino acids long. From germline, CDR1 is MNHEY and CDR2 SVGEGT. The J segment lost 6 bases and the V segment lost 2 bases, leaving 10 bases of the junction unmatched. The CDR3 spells CASSYPGEGPGEQYF. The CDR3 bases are TGTGCCAGCAGTTACCCGGGGGAGGGCCCCGGCGAGCAGTACTTC.

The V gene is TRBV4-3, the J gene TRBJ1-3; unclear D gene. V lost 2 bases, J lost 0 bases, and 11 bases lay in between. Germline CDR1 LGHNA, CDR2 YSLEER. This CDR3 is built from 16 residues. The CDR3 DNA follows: TGCGCCAGCAGCCAAACAATGGTTGGCTCTGGAAACACCATATATTTT. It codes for CASSQTMVGSGNTIYF.

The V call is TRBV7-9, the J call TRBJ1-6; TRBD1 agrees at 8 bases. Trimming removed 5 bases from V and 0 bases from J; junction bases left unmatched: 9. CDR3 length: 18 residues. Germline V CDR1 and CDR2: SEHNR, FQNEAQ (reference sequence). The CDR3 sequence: CASSTAGGDLSYNSPLHF. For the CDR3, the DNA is TGTGCCAGCAGCACAGCAGGGGGCGATCTCTCCTATAATTCACCCCTCCACTTT.

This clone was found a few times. CDR3: CASTRTGRGRSYEQYF. The CDR3 nucleotides read TGTGCCAGCACTAGGACCGGGCGGGGCCGCTCCTACGAGCAGTACTTC. This chain uses TRBV27 with TRBJ2-7; a weak D match, TRBD2 (6 bases). Germline lookup yields CDR1 MNHEY and CDR2 SMNVEV (reference sequence). CDR3 length: 16 residues. Trimming shortened V by 7 bases and J by 0 bases, and 19 bases separated the two germline ends.